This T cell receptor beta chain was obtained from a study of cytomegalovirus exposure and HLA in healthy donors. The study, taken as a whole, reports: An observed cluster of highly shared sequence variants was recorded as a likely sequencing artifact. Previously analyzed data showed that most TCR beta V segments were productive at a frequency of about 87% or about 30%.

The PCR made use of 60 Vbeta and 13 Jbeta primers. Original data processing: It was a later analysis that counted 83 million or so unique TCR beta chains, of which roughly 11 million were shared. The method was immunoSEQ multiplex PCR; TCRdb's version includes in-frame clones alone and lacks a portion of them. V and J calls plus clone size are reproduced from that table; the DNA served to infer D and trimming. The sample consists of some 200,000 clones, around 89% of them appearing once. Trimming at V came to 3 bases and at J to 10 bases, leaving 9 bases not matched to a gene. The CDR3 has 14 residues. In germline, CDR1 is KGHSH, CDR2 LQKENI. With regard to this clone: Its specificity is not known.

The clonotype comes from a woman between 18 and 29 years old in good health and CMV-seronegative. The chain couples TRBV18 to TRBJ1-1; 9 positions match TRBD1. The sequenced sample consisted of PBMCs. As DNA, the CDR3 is TGTGCCAGCTCACCCGGACAGGGGACGGCGGGAGCTTTCTTT. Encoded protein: CASSPGQGTAGAFF.